Below are 16 T cell receptor beta chains sequenced from a single sample in a study of T-cell memory formation after mild COVID-19. From the 5' RACE reads, TCRdb called clonotypes with MiXCR, one entry per CDR3 protein. The repertoire consists of about 150,000 distinct CDR3 sequences, with approximately 6% occurring once and the leading ten covering about 1.9%. Source material: PBMCs or a T cell subset sorted from them (not recorded which). These TCRs come from an adult woman who had mild COVID-19 (a few samples of this study predate the infection). Cell type and time point are not known.

This clonotype was seen many times. The genes are TRBV2 and TRBJ2-1; D might be TRBD1 (6 bases). V was trimmed by 8 bases and J by 11 bases, leaving 19 bases between them. Germline CDR1 and CDR2: SNHLY and FYNNEI. The length of the CDR3 is 13 residues. CDR3 in amino acids: CASEGVNSAKQFF. Here the CDR3 DNA reads TGTGCCAGCGAGGGGGTGAACAGCGCTAAGCAGTTCTTC.

The sample holds a few counts of this clonotype. The rearrangement links TRBV7-6 to TRBJ1-2; 7 bases fit TRBD1. The germline V gene has CDR1 SGHVS and CDR2 FNYEAQ. This CDR3 spans 13 amino acids. The J segment lost 4 bases and the V segment lost 7 bases, leaving 6 bases of the junction unmatched. The DNA of the CDR3 is TGTGCCAGCAACAACAGGGGAGCCTATGGCTACACCTTC. It specifies CASNNRGAYGYTF.

This clonotype was picked up many times. The CDR3 bases are TGTGCCAGCAGCTTAGAAGGTACAGGGAGAGATACGCAGTATTTT. This sequence encodes CASSLEGTGRDTQYF. The chain recombines TRBV11-2 with TRBJ2-3; TRBD1 might be the D (6 bases). This CDR3 is built from 15 residues. V lost 0 bases, J lost 5 bases, and 12 bases lay in between. Germline V gives CDR1 SGHAT, CDR2 FQNNGV.

This clonotype was detected only a few times. The rearrangement uses TRBV20-1 and TRBJ1-1; 8 bases are shared with TRBD1. The V segment lost 1 base and the J segment 4 bases; nucleotides outside the gene matches: 11. The CDR3 has 16 amino acids. Germline CDR1 DFQATT, CDR2 SNEGSKA (reference sequence). CDR3 loop: CSARGPQGADSTEAFF. The CDR3 DNA follows: TGCAGTGCTAGAGGGCCCCAGGGGGCAGATAGCACTGAAGCTTTCTTT.

CDR3 protein: CSARGGVSNQPQHF. In DNA form, the CDR3 reads TGCAGTGCTAGAGGGGGAGTTAGCAATCAGCCCCAGCATTTT. The chain uses TRBV20-1 and TRBJ1-5; D not certain. The CDR3 totals 14 residues. Trimming removed 1 base from V and 0 bases from J, with 7 bases in between. Per germline, CDR1 DFQATT and CDR2 SNEGSKA (reference sequence).

This clonotype was counted ten times or more. The V gene is TRBV5-1, the J gene TRBJ2-1; 7 bases are a match to TRBD2. Germline CDR1 and CDR2: SGHRS and YFSETQ. The CDR3 spans 16 residues. The J segment lost 6 bases and the V segment lost 0 bases, leaving 9 bases of the junction unmatched. In DNA form, the CDR3 reads TGCGCCAGCAGCTTGGCTTGGGCGGGAGAAGGCAATGAGCAGTTCTTC. Protein sequence: CASSLAWAGEGNEQFF.

The table lists this clonotype with many counts. The V and J genes are TRBV5-1 and TRBJ2-7; TRBD1 might be the D (5 bases). Germline V gives CDR1 SGHRS, CDR2 YFSETQ. V lost 6 bases and J 6 bases, leaving 13 bases between the germline ends. The CDR3 runs to 12 residues. The CDR3 here is CASIGRVGEQYF. In nucleotides, the CDR3 is TGCGCCAGCATAGGCAGGGTGGGCGAGCAGTACTTC. Filled out from reference TRBV5-1 and TRBJ2-7, the complete variable domain reads KAGVTQTPRYLIKTRGQQVTLSCSPISGHRSVSWYQQTPGQGLQFLFEYFSETQRNKGNFPGRFSGRQFSNSRSEMNVSTLELGDSALYLCASIGRVGEQYFGPGTRLTVT.

Many counts were recorded for this clonotype. The V gene is TRBV6-5, the J gene TRBJ2-7; TRBD2 is a possible D gene (5 bases). Trimming shortened V by 4 bases and J by 0 bases, and 13 bases separated the two germline ends. CDR1 MNHEY and CDR2 SVGAGI come from the germline V gene. The CDR3 is 15 residues long. In DNA, the CDR3 is TGTGCCAGCAGTTCTATCGGACTGAGCTCCTACGAGCAGTACTTC. This sequence encodes CASSSIGLSSYEQYF.

This clonotype occurred many times. The rearrangement links TRBV7-3 to TRBJ2-7, with D maybe TRBD2 (6 bases). The ends were cut back, 5 bases at V and 3 bases at J, with 11 bases in the middle. This CDR3 comprises 13 residues. Germline V gene lookup returns CDR1 SGHTA and CDR2 FQGTGA. The DNA for the CDR3 is TGTGCCAGCAGCCCCTCCGGGAGCTACGAGCAGTACTTC. Its protein is CASSPSGSYEQYF.

This clonotype was seen at least ten times. J is TRBJ1-2 and V is TRBV27, with 9 bases aligning to TRBD1. Germline V gene sequence: CDR1 MNHEY, CDR2 SMNVEV (reference sequence). This CDR3 has 15 residues. The junction had 5 bases not matched to a gene; V was cut back by 5 bases and J by 1 base. CDR3 residues: CASSGGQGSNYGYTF. In DNA form, the CDR3 reads TGTGCCAGCAGTGGAGGACAGGGGAGTAACTATGGCTACACCTTC.

V gene TRBV12-3 or TRBV12-4 combines with J gene TRBJ1-1, with D hard to call. This CDR3 has 11 residues. Trimming removed 3 bases from V and 8 bases from J, with 7 bases in between. CDR3 nucleotide sequence: TGTGCCAGCAGTTTTGGCGGGGAAGCTTTCTTT. Translating it yields CASSFGGEAFF.

The chain links TRBV7-3 to TRBJ2-3; D ambiguous. Germline CDR1 SGHTA, CDR2 FQGTGA. V was cut by 2 bases and J by 4 bases, with 10 bases left in between. The CDR3 is made up of 14 amino acids. The CDR3 DNA is TGTGCCAGCAGCTTAGGCGAGAGCCCAGATACGCAGTATTTT. This sequence encodes CASSLGESPDTQYF.

This chain joins TRBV20-1 and TRBJ2-2, with 11 bases that match TRBD2. Trimming cost V 0 bases and J 6 bases; bases outside gene matches: 6. The length of the CDR3 is 16 residues. Germline V gene sequence: CDR1 DFQATT, CDR2 SNEGSKA (reference sequence). The CDR3 nucleotides read TGCAGTGCTAGAGATCCACTAGCGGGAGTTGCCGGGGAGCTGTTTTTT. This sequence encodes CSARDPLAGVAGELFF.

This rearrangement joins TRBV7-2 to TRBJ1-3; D may be TRBD1 (6 bases). V gave up 3 bases and J gave up 0 bases, with 12 bases separating them. The CDR3 contains 16 residues. CDR1 is SGHTA, CDR2 FQGNSA, per germline. CDR3 DNA sequence: TGTGCCAGCAGCTTGTACAGGGCGCGCTCTGGAAACACCATATATTTT. Protein: CASSLYRARSGNTIYF.

In this sample, this clonotype turned up many times. This rearrangement joins TRBV20-1 to TRBJ2-1; 10 nucleotides agree with TRBD2. CDR3 length: 16 amino acids. Trimming removed 3 bases from V and 5 bases from J; junction bases left unmatched: 10. The germline V gene has CDR1 DFQATT and CDR2 SNEGSKA (reference sequence). The CDR3 spells CSARDYLAGADNEQFF. CDR3 coding DNA: TGCAGTGCTAGGGACTATCTAGCGGGAGCAGACAATGAGCAGTTCTTC.

The V gene is TRBV5-5, the J gene TRBJ1-1, with D unclear. Deletions cut 0 bases from V and 2 bases from J, with 8 bases between. CDR3 length: 14 amino acids. Germline V gene lookup returns CDR1 SGHKS and CDR2 YYEKEE (reference sequence). In DNA, the CDR3 is TGTGCCAGCAGCTTGGCGGACCATAACACTGAAGCTTTCTTT. Translated, it gives CASSLADHNTEAFF. Drawing the rest from reference TRBV5-5 and TRBJ1-1, the complete variable domain is DAGVTQSPTHLIKTRGQQVTLRCSPISGHKSVSWYQQVLGQGPQFIFQYYEKEERGRGNFPDRFSARQFPNYSSELNVNALLLGDSALYLCASSLADHNTEAFFGQGTRLTVV.